The sequence of this TCR beta chain was determined in a study of molecular identifiers for immune sequencing clone quantification. Points from the study as a whole: Identical TCR molecules sharing a barcode could underestimate highly expanded clone sizes. Jurkat TCR RNA from one cell was spiked into roughly 1 million naive cells, and it was reportedly detectable there.

In regard to this clonotype: Its matching antigen is unknown.

One entry per CDR3 protein results from TCRdb running MiXCR on the PCR reads. The data hold under 600,000 distinct CDR3 sequences, with roughly 25% observed a single time. The V gene lost 4 bases and the J gene lost 3 bases, with 11 bases spanning the gap. CDR1 and CDR2 from the germline V gene are SGHDT and YYEEEE. This CDR3 is 13 amino acids long. The chain uses TRBV5-6 and TRBJ2-7; the D is unclear. This receptor was identified in a human donor in good health. Some libraries in this study had Jurkat cell RNA spiked in. Sample: naive CD8+ T cells from blood, with Jurkat cell RNA spiked in. The subset: FACS-sorted CD8+CD4-CCR7+CD45RA+ naive T cells. The CDR3 DNA follows: TGTGCCAGCAGCGCGAGTCTCGACTACGAGCAGTACTTC. Its translation is CASSASLDYEQYF.